These 20 T cell receptor beta chains were sequenced from one sample in a study of T cells in Graves' hyperthyroidism and ophthalmopathy. RNA transcripts provided the source from which TCR beta CDR3 regions were amplified. The TCR CDR3 was amplified in a first-round RT-PCR using the HTBI primer set. Using its own MiXCR run on the multiplex PCR reads, TCRdb lists one record per CDR3 protein. The table records about 580,000 distinct CDR3 sequences, about 45% of them present only once. The sample taken for sequencing was peripheral blood or thyroid tissue (not recorded which). The receptor source for this set is a woman younger than 30 with Graves' hyperthyroidism.

This clonotype was seen at least ten times. V and J are TRBV6-6 and TRBJ1-2; perhaps TRBD1 as D (6 bases). V gave up 5 bases and J gave up 7 bases, with 14 bases separating them. Germline loops: CDR1 MNHNY, CDR2 SVGAGI (reference sequence). The CDR3 sequence is 13 residues long. CDR3 amino acids: CASSPTGGGGYTF. CDR3 nucleotides: TGTGCCAGCAGTCCGACAGGCGGGGGTGGCTACACCTTC.

CDR3 nucleotides: TGTGCCAGCAGCCAAATCGCGGGGCAGGGACCCTATCCAGCTTTCTTT. Its translation is CASSQIAGQGPYPAFF. The rearrangement joins TRBV7-9 to TRBJ1-1, with D possibly TRBD1 on 5 matching bases. The CDR3 loop spans 16 amino acids. Trimming removed 5 bases from V and 10 bases from J, with 26 bases in between. CDR1 and CDR2 (germline): SEHNR, FQNEAQ (reference sequence).

This clonotype has just a few counts. The J gene is TRBJ2-7, the V gene TRBV6-5, with D perhaps matching TRBD1 (6 bases). V was clipped by 2 bases and J by 5 bases, with 22 bases between them. The CDR3 covers 17 residues. CDR1 and CDR2 from the germline V gene are MNHEY and SVGAGI. CDR3 loop: CASSYRGTGSAVHEQYF. Written as DNA, the CDR3 is TGTGCCAGCAGTTACCGGGGCACAGGGAGCGCAGTCCACGAGCAGTACTTC.

The chain uses TRBV24-1 and TRBJ1-2; TRBD1 is a possible D gene (5 bases). This CDR3 has 18 residues. The V gene's germline CDR1 is KGHDR and CDR2 SFDVKD. V lost 5 bases and J 4 bases, leaving 25 bases between the germline ends. CDR3 residues: CATSASTRSGADFYGYTF. In nucleotides, the CDR3 is TGTGCCACCAGTGCCTCGACCCGTTCTGGGGCAGACTTCTATGGCTACACCTTC.

The chain uses TRBV5-6 and TRBJ2-7, with D perhaps matching TRBD1 (6 bases). V was clipped by 3 bases and J by 5 bases, with 18 bases between them. CDR1 and CDR2 (germline): SGHDT, YYEEEE. The CDR3 runs to 15 residues. The CDR3: CASSSTGLSIHEQYF. The DNA of the CDR3 is TGTGCCAGCAGCTCGACAGGTCTTTCCATCCACGAGCAGTACTTC.

This chain uses TRBV7-2 with TRBJ2-7; maybe TRBD2 (6 bases). V lost 0 bases, J lost 2 bases, and 11 bases lay in between. The CDR3 extends over 15 amino acids. Germline assignment: CDR1 SGHTA and CDR2 FQGNSA. The CDR3 coding sequence is TGTGCCAGCAGCTTAGCGGGACCGGGGGCCTACGAGCAGTACTTC. It is translated as CASSLAGPGAYEQYF.

V gene TRBV10-3 combines with J gene TRBJ1-1, with 9 bases identical to TRBD1. With V trimmed by 3 bases and J by 4 bases, 12 bases remained unmatched. CDR3 length: 17 residues. Germline CDR1 is ENHRY and CDR2 is SYGVKD. CDR3 sequence (DNA): TGTGCCATCAGTGACTGGACGGGACAGGGCTCGGGCACTGAAGCTTTCTTT. Translation gives CAISDWTGQGSGTEAFF.

The chain combines TRBV18 with TRBJ1-5; D gene uncertain. With 3 bases removed from V and 3 bases from J, the gap between germline ends came to 6 bases. CDR1 is KGHSH and CDR2 is LQKENI in the germline V gene. The CDR3 totals 13 residues. The CDR3 loop is CASSPYFNQPQHF. The CDR3 DNA follows: TGTGCCAGCTCACCGTATTTCAATCAGCCCCAGCATTTT.

The V call is TRBV29-1, the J call TRBJ2-7; D remains unclear. There are 15 residues in the CDR3. The germline V gene encodes CDR1 SQVTM and CDR2 ANQGSEA. The ends were cut back, 0 bases at V and 3 bases at J, with 15 bases in the middle. The CDR3 region is CSVEDQEDSGYEQYF. Written as DNA, the CDR3 is TGCAGCGTTGAAGATCAAGAAGACTCAGGCTACGAGCAGTACTTC.

The V and J genes are TRBV10-3 and TRBJ2-5; 7 nucleotides agree with TRBD1. V lost 0 bases, J lost 5 bases, and 3 bases stayed unmatched. Germline CDR1 is ENHRY and CDR2 is SYGVKD. The CDR3 extends over 14 amino acids. This chain's CDR3 is CAISESDREETQYF. The CDR3 DNA is TGTGCCATCAGTGAGTCCGACAGGGAGGAGACCCAGTACTTC.

This chain uses TRBV7-3 with TRBJ2-7, with 9 bases that match TRBD1. This CDR3 spans 15 amino acids. Trimming at V came to 7 bases and at J to 5 bases, leaving 12 bases not matched to a gene. The germline V gene has CDR1 SGHTA and CDR2 FQGTGA. The chain's CDR3 is CASIPNRGRGHEQYF. The CDR3 DNA reads TGTGCCAGCATCCCCAACAGGGGGCGCGGTCACGAGCAGTACTTC.

In its sample, this clonotype was seen a few times. The chain's CDR3 is CASSSAPTSGYYNEQFF. The CDR3 DNA sequence: TGTGCCAGCAGTTCGGCCCCGACTAGCGGGTACTACAATGAGCAGTTCTTC. The chain recombines TRBV6-1 with TRBJ2-7, with 10 bases aligning to TRBD2. The last part of the DNA fits TRBJ2-1 better; the J call may be wrong. This CDR3 is 17 amino acids long. The germline V gene encodes CDR1 MNHNS and CDR2 SASEGT.

This chain links TRBV12-3 or TRBV12-4 with TRBJ2-1; a possible D gene is TRBD2 (5 bases). This CDR3 comprises 14 residues. V lost 3 bases and J lost 5, with 11 bases in between. CDR3 loop: CASSFPGLDNEQFF. The CDR3 bases are TGTGCCAGCAGTTTTCCAGGACTCGACAATGAGCAGTTCTTC.

This clonotype showed up just a few times. The chain links TRBV12-5 to TRBJ1-5; unclear D gene. V shed 6 bases and J shed 0 bases, with 15 bases lying between them. The germline V gene encodes CDR1 LGHNT and CDR2 FRNRAP. The length of the CDR3 is 16 residues. Here the CDR3 DNA reads TGTGCTAGTGGACCCTTAAGAATAAATAGCAATCAGCCCCAGCATTTT. It codes for CASGPLRINSNQPQHF.

V gene TRBV29-1 combines with J gene TRBJ1-1, with D perhaps matching TRBD1 (6 bases). The germline CDR1 and CDR2 sequences are SQVTM and ANQGSEA. The CDR3 is 16 residues long. The V end was cut by 6 bases, the J end by 0 bases, with 20 bases between. CDR3: CSVTSGGADMNTEAFF. DNA of the CDR3: TGCAGCGTGACTAGCGGGGGGGCTGACATGAACACTGAAGCTTTCTTT.

The chain links TRBV24-1 to TRBJ2-5; TRBD1 might be the D (5 bases). The CDR3 is made up of 13 amino acids. V was clipped by 4 bases and J by 5 bases, with 10 bases between them. From germline, CDR1 is KGHDR and CDR2 SFDVKD. The DNA of the CDR3 is TGTGCCACCAGTGAGGGGCGCGTGGAGACCCAGTACTTC. Its protein is CATSEGRVETQYF.

The rearrangement links TRBV7-3 to TRBJ2-7; TRBD2 matches at 11 bases. Germline V gene data show CDR1 as SGHTA and CDR2 as FQGTGA. V was clipped by 2 bases and J by 4 bases; unmatched bases: 7. The CDR3 extends over 16 amino acids. Here the CDR3 reads CASSLELAGGWYEQYF. The DNA of the CDR3 is TGTGCCAGCAGCTTAGAGCTAGCGGGAGGATGGTACGAGCAGTACTTC.

A remark on this clonotype: This may come from a read error, since a much larger clone is one base off. The chain employs TRBV4-1 and TRBJ1-2; D unresolved. The germline V gene has CDR1 MGHRA and CDR2 YSYEKL. The CDR3 sequence is 12 residues long. The ends were cut back, 5 bases at V and 12 bases at J, with 16 bases in the middle. Written as DNA, the CDR3 is TGCGCCAGCAGCTTTGGAGGAGGGTTCCACACCTTC. Translated, it gives CASSFGGGFHTF.

This clonotype appeared many times. The V call is TRBV12-3 or TRBV12-4, the J call TRBJ1-1; no clear D gene. CDR3 size: 13 residues. Deletions cut 1 base from V and 8 bases from J, with 11 bases between. CDR3 coding DNA: TGTGCCAGCAGTTTAGGAGGGTTCGGCGAAGCTTTCTTT. Amino acids: CASSLGGFGEAFF.

J is TRBJ2-3 and V is TRBV7-9, with D possibly called TRBD1 or TRBD2 (5 bases each). The CDR3 is 13 amino acids. V gave up 5 bases and J gave up 6 bases, with 12 bases separating them. Germline-derived CDR1 and CDR2 are SEHNR and FQNEAQ (reference sequence). CDR3 amino acids: CASSEGLRDTQYF. The CDR3 region has the DNA TGTGCCAGCAGCGAGGGGTTGAGGGATACGCAGTATTTT.